A selection of T cell receptor beta chains follows, all from one sample in a study of shared clonotypes between healthy human individuals. Here immunoSEQ multiplex PCR was the method, and the copy in TCRdb shows in-frame clones only, minus some. The data contain millions of clones, roughly nine tenths of them singletons. Sequencing input: naive CD4+ T cells sorted from blood. The receptor set was obtained from a man younger than 35 in good health. The CDR3 runs from the conserved cysteine through the conserved F or W. A D gene is named only where the DNA matches it firmly. For some rows the clone size is stated as once, few or many, or as a class when expanded; others skip it.

d_call j_call clone_size v_call cdr3_nt cdr3_aa
. TRBJ2-2 . TRBV19 TGTGCCAGTAGTATAGTGGCCCAGGGAATCGGCGCCGGGGAGCTGTTTTTT CASSIVAQGIGAGELFF
. TRBJ1-5 . TRBV23-1 TGCGCCAGCGGTATTCAACCGGGAGGCCCCTCCAAGATCCAGCCCCAGCATTTT CASGIQPGGPSKIQPQHF
. TRBJ2-5 . TRBV18 TGTGCCAGCTCACCACCTCTTGCAGCGGAGACCCAGTACTTC CASSPPLAAETQYF
TRBD2 TRBJ2-5 once TRBV9 TGTGCCAGCAGCGATGGGACTAGCGGGAGTCTGGAGACCCAGTACTTC CASSDGTSGSLETQYF
. TRBJ2-2 . TRBV5-1 TGCGCCAGCAGCTTTGATTTCCCCACGGGGGAGCTGTTTTTT CASSFDFPTGELFF
. TRBJ2-3 . TRBV5-1 TGCGCCAGCAGCCTAGGTGGCGCCCCGGGCGATACGCAGTATTTT CASSLGGAPGDTQYF
TRBD1 TRBJ2-7 once TRBV25-1 TGTGCCAGTCGAGGGGGCCGCTACGAGCAGTACTTC CASRGGRYEQYF
. TRBJ1-5 once TRBV28 TGTGCCAGCAGTTTTTACTCCCCCAATCAGCCCCAGCATTTT CASSFYSPNQPQHF
. TRBJ2-7 . TRBV30 TGTTCCGCTATGGCTTACGGGAGCGAGCAGTACTTC CSAMAYGSEQYF
TRBD1 TRBJ2-7 . TRBV25-1 TGTGCCAGCAGGGGCCGACAGGGGTGGGAGGTCCACGAGCAGTACTTC CASRGRQGWEVHEQYF